This TCR beta chain derives from a study of T cell responses to AZD1222 COVID-19 vaccine (dated by TCRdb to about 2021). Study-wide context: TCR sequencing covered over 230 trial participants: 200 to 220 given two doses of AZD1222 and approximately 25 given two doses of MenACWY control vaccine. Enrollment into the trials was organized by age into subgroups of 18-55, 56-69 and 70-plus years, and those subgroups contained around 150, 28 and 57 TCR-sequenced participants, respectively. The full study reports these points: Because no day 14 peak-response samples were available, the repertoires could be characterized only after the peak T cell response. Conclusions about previously exposed vaccinees are limited, since just six or seven AZD1222 recipients were seropositive for SARS-CoV-2 at baseline. CD4 TCRs associated with the vaccine covered the entire spike protein, and the dominant responses were in regions 160-218 and 743-854. In the small 56-69-year group, the increase in depth fell short of significance, most likely because of low power. After two AZD1222 doses, both the breadth and the depth of spike-specific TCRs were significantly higher than at day 0 and than in MenACWY recipients. Reportedly, almost half of the unique spike-specific TCRs recognized epitopes lying outside the regions that are mutated in the B.1.351 and B.1.1.7 variants. Most participants were white British and females outnumbered males, and the authors suggested that clonal diversity may have been underestimated.

The CDR3 regions of human TCRbeta chains were analyzed by immunosequencing. The published analysis was carried out like this. TCRs in the repertoires were matched against a reference library of SARS-CoV-2-specific TCRs that had been generated with the MIRA antigen-specificity platform. Breadth was defined as the fraction of unique TCRs that were SARS-CoV-2-associated, and depth was defined as the fraction of total T cells that were SARS-CoV-2-associated. Each spike-specific TCR was assigned to its reactive spike region and to a CD4 or CD8 class using the MIRA data. Log10-transformed breadth and depth values were compared by one-way ANOVA with Sidak's multiple comparisons tests. TCRdb carries this immuneACCESS record with in-frame sequences only. Its versions omit some clonotypes, under half of them owing to an unresolved V gene in the studies checked, with the rest unexplained. The V and J calls and the clone size are those of that table, but D and trimming were determined from the DNA. Present in this sample are about 110,000 clones, 90% of which were seen just once. The top ten clones comprise under 8.5% of the sample.

Of note for this clone: Its antigen specificity is not known. Per-base quality was not reported, and no clone a single base away is much larger than it.

The sample's time point label, in plain terms: about 28 days (+/-7) after the second vaccine dose. AZD1222 recipients given second doses at about 4 weeks or at about 12 weeks were pooled, since spike-specific TCR depth and breadth were not found to differ between the two schedules. Vaccinee samples were obtained from the UK trials COV001 and COV002, which included a single-blind randomized controlled phase 2/3 trial of AZD1222 (ChAdOx1 nCoV-19) in healthy adults. For TCRbeta chain sequencing, PBMC samples from trial participants were taken at day 0 and at day 28 after the second dose. For CDR1 and CDR2, the germline V gene lists MGHRA and YSYEKL. V is clipped by 1 base and J by 2 bases, and the sequence between their germline boundaries is 11 bases long. The CDR3, cysteine through phenylalanine, is 15 amino acids long. Here the CDR3 DNA is all that survives: 45 bases in frame from base 1.

The chain uses TRBV4-1 and TRBJ1-2; tentative D gene TRBD1, with 5 bases matching. The sequences come from peripheral blood, collected 28 days after the second AZD1222 dose. The TCR comes from an adult who received the AZD1222 COVID-19 vaccine. The CDR3 protein: CASSQVETANYGYTF. The sequenced DNA is TGCGCCAGCAGCCAAGTGGAGACAGCGAACTATGGCTACACCTTC.